The 8 T cell receptor beta chains listed next were all sequenced from one sample in a study of Ad26.COV2.S vaccination and SARS-CoV-2 variants. Measured with immunoSEQ multiplex PCR; TCRdb has only the in-frame clones, and not every one. The table has about 480,000 clones, roughly 87% seen once. Described treatment: around 19 received Ad26.COV2.S at low or high dose, single or two shots; about 5 received placebo; per-sample allocation not given. The study sampled participants on day 63 after the first vaccine or placebo injection. Specimen: peripheral blood, collected in a trial of Ad26.COV2.S vaccine versus placebo. All receptors come from a person aged 18-60 years who received the Ad26.COV2.S COVID-19 vaccine or a placebo.

The chain links TRBV27 to TRBJ1-6, with TRBD1 identical over 7 bases. This CDR3 is 15 amino acids long. With V trimmed by 7 bases and J by 7 bases, 10 bases remained unmatched. Germline lookup yields CDR1 MNHEY and CDR2 SMNVEV (reference sequence). The CDR3 DNA sequence: TGTGCCAGCACCCCACTACAGGGGACAAATTCACCCCTCCACTTT. Translating it yields CASTPLQGTNSPLHF.

CDR3 DNA: TGTGCCAGCAGCCCCGGGACCCGCTATGGCTACACCTTC. It specifies CASSPGTRYGYTF. The chain uses TRBV7-8 and TRBJ1-2; tentatively, D is TRBD1 (5 bases). The CDR3 consists of 13 residues. From germline, CDR1 is SGHVS and CDR2 FQNEAQ. Trimming stripped 5 bases from V and 4 bases from J, with 11 bases between.

This clone was found a few times. V and J are TRBV5-4 and TRBJ1-1; TRBD1 might be the D (6 bases). V dropped 2 bases and J dropped 5 bases, with 13 bases sitting between them. This CDR3 has 14 amino acids. Germline loops: CDR1 SGHNT, CDR2 YYREEE (reference sequence). The CDR3 DNA sequence: TGTGCCAGCAGCTTCGCCGGGAGGGGGACTGAAGCTTTCTTT. Its translation: CASSFAGRGTEAFF.

The V and J genes are TRBV6-5 and TRBJ2-7; D gene ambiguous. Germline CDR1 is MNHEY and CDR2 is SVGAGI. Trimming removed 3 bases at V and 4 bases at J, with 16 bases between. This CDR3 region has 15 residues. CDR3 region: CASSYYLGIEYEQYF. The CDR3 nucleotides are TGTGCCAGCAGTTATTATTTAGGGATTGAGTACGAGCAGTACTTC.

The chain carries TRBV2 and TRBJ2-7, with 9 nucleotides matching TRBD1. V gave up 8 bases and J gave up 2 bases; unmatched junction bases: 10. CDR3 size: 15 residues. CDR1 is SNHLY and CDR2 is FYNNEI in the germline V gene. CDR3 sequence reads: CASAPGDRDPYEQYF. For the CDR3, the DNA is TGTGCCAGCGCCCCCGGGGACAGGGACCCCTACGAGCAGTACTTC.

The V gene is TRBV29-1, the J gene TRBJ2-7, with 9 nucleotides matching TRBD1. This CDR3 is 12 amino acids long. Germline-derived CDR1 and CDR2 are SQVTM and ANQGSEA. Trimming removed 5 bases from V and 5 bases from J; junction bases left unmatched: 4. The CDR3 spells CSVRQGVDEQYF. CDR3 nucleotides: TGCAGCGTTCGACAGGGGGTGGACGAGCAGTACTTC.

The CDR3 nucleotides are TGTGCCAGCAGTTACCGGGATGAAGCTTTCTTT. Translation: CASSYRDEAFF. The V call is TRBV6-5, the J call TRBJ1-1; D is unresolved. V lost 2 bases to trimming and J lost 7 bases, with 5 bases between them. The CDR3 sequence is 11 residues long. CDR1 MNHEY and CDR2 SVGAGI come from the germline V gene.

The chain recombines TRBV4-2 with TRBJ2-3; D call uncertain. There are 14 residues in the CDR3. Germline assignment: CDR1 LGHNA and CDR2 YNFKEQ. V was shortened by 4 bases and J by 0 bases, with 8 bases between the two germline ends. For the CDR3, the DNA is TGTGCCAGCAGCCCCCGGTCTAGCACAGATACGCAGTATTTT. Translation: CASSPRSSTDTQYF.